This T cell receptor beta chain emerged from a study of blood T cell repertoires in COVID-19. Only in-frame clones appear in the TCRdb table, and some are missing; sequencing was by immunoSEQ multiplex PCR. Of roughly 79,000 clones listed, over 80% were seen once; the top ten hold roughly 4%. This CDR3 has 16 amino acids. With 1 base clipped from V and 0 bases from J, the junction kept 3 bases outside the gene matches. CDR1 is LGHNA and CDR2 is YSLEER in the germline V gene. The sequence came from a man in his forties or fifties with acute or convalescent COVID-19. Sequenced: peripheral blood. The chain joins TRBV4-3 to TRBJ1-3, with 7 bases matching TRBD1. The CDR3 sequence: CASSQGHRGSGNTIYF. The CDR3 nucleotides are TGCGCCAGCAGCCAAGGGCACAGGGGCTCTGGAAACACCATATATTTT.